The sequence of this T cell receptor (beta chain) was determined in a study of T cells in Graves' hyperthyroidism and ophthalmopathy. The CDR3 length is 12 residues. CDR1 is SGDLS and CDR2 is YYNGEE in the germline V gene. Trimming pared 7 bases from V and 7 bases from J, leaving 14 bases between. Patients were excluded because of uncontrolled infection, other autoimmune disease, pregnancy or lactation. What was amplified from RNA transcripts were TCR beta CDR3 regions. The TCR CDR3 first-round RT-PCR relied on the HTBI primer set. TCRdb itself ran the multiplex PCR reads through MiXCR, one entry per CDR3 protein. The sample consists of approximately 380,000 distinct CDR3 sequences, around 15% of them appearing once. In this sample, this clonotype turned up many times.

The chain uses TRBV9 and TRBJ1-1; D is perhaps TRBD1 (6 bases). Source material: blood. The sequence was obtained from a man in his fifties with Graves' ophthalmopathy. The DNA of the CDR3 is TGTGCCAGCCCGCAGGGGTACGTTGAAGCTTTCTTT. Its protein is CASPQGYVEAFF.